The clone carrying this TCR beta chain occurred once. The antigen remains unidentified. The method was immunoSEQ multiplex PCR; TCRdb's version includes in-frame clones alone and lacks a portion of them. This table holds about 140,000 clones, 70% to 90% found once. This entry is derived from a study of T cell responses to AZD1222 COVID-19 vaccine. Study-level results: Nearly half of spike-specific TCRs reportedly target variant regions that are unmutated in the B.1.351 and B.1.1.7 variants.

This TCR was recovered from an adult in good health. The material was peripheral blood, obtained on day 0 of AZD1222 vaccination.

CDR3 amino acids: CASSLVQGGNSPLHF. CDR3 DNA sequence: TGTGCCAGCAGCTTAGTCCAGGGAGGTAATTCACCCCTCCACTTT. The chain carries TRBV7-9 and TRBJ1-6, with D perhaps TRBD1 (5 bases). Germline V gene sequence: CDR1 SEHNR, CDR2 FQNEAQ (reference sequence). The CDR3 is 15 amino acids. Between the trimmed V and J ends, which lost 1 base and 6 bases, there was a span of 10 bases.